This T cell receptor beta chain was retrieved from a study of T-cell reconstitution after alpha-beta-depleted transplantation in children. The CDR3 runs to 14 residues. V was shortened by 3 bases and J by 7 bases, with 13 bases between the two germline ends. CDR1 KGHSH and CDR2 LQKENI come from the germline V gene. Unique molecular identifiers were built into the TCRbeta library. TCRdb re-called the PCR reads through MiXCR, storing one row per CDR3 protein. The repertoire includes roughly 500,000 distinct CDR3 sequences, approximately 29% of them detected once, and around 2.5% sits in the top ten. This TCR came from a human donor who donated a stem cell graft to a child with aplastic anemia. Source: PBMCs from the stem cell graft donor, taken from the stem cell graft. This chain joins TRBV18 and TRBJ2-1, with D perhaps TRBD2 (5 bases). The CDR3 reads CASSPESRANEQFF. The CDR3 bases are TGTGCCAGCTCACCCGAATCGCGGGCGAATGAGCAGTTCTTC.